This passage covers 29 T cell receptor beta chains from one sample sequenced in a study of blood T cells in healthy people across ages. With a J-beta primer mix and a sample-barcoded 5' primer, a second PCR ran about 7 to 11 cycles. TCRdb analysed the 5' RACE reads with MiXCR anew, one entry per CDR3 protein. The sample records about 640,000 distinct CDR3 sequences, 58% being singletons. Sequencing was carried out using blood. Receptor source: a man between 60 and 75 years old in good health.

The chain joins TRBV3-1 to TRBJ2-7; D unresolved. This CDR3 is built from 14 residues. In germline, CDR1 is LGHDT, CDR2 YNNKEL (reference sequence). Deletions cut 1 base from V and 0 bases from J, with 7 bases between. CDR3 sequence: CASSQAAVSYEQYF. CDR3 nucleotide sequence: TGTGCCAGCAGCCAAGCGGCGGTCTCCTACGAGCAGTACTTC.

The CDR3 spells CASSVSRVGRQPQHF. The CDR3, as DNA: TGTGCCAGCAGTGTCAGCAGGGTAGGGCGTCAGCCCCAGCATTTT. The chain uses TRBV2 and TRBJ1-5, with D maybe TRBD1 (5 bases). The CDR3 runs to 15 residues. Germline values: CDR1 SNHLY, CDR2 FYNNEI. Trimming left V 4 bases short and J 6 bases short, with 16 bases between.

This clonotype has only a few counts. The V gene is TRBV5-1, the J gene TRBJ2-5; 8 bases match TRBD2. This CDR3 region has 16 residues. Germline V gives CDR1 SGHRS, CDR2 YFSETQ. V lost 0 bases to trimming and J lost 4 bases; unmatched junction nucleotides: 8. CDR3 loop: CASSLVPGGPPETQYF. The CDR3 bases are TGCGCCAGCAGCTTGGTTCCGGGGGGGCCCCCAGAGACCCAGTACTTC.

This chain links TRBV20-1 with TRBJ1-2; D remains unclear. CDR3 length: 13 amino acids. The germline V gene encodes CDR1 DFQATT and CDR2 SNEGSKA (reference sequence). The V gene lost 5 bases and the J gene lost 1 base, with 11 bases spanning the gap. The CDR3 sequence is CSAPDGLNYGYTF. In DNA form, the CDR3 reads TGCAGTGCTCCTGACGGCCTTAACTATGGCTACACCTTC.

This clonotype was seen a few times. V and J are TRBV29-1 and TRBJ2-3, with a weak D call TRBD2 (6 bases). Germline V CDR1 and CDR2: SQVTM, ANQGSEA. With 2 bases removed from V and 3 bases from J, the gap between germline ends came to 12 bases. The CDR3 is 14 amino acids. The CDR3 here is CSVEMGEATDTQYF. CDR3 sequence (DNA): TGCAGCGTTGAAATGGGGGAGGCGACAGATACGCAGTATTTT.

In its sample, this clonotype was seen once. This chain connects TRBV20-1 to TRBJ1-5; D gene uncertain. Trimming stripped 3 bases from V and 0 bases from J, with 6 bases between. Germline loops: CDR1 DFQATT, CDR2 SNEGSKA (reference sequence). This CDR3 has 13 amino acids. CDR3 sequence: CSASIDSNQPQHF. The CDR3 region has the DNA TGCAGTGCTAGTATCGATAGCAATCAGCCCCAGCATTTT.

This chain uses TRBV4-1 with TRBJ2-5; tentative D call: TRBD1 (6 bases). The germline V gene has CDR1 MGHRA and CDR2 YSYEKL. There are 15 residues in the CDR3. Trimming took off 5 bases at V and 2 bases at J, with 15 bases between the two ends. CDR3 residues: CASSSPGTLQETQYF. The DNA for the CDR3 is TGCGCCAGCAGCTCGCCCGGGACATTACAAGAGACCCAGTACTTC.

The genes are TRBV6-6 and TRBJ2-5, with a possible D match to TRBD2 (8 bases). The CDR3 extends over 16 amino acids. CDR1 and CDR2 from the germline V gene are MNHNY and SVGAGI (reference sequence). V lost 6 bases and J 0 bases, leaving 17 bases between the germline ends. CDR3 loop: CASRPREGQYQETQYF. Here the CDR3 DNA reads TGTGCCAGCAGACCCCGGGAGGGACAGTACCAAGAGACCCAGTACTTC.

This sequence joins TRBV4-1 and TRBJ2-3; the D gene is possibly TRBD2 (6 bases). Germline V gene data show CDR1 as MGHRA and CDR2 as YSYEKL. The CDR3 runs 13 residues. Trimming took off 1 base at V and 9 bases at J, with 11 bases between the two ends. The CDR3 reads CASSQVEAGTQYF. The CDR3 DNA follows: TGCGCCAGCAGCCAAGTGGAGGCGGGGACGCAGTATTTT.

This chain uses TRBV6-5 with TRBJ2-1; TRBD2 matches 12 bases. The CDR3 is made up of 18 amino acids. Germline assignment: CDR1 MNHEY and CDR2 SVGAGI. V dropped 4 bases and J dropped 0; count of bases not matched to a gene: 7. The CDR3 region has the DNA TGTGCCAGCAGTTCATGGACTAGCGGGGTGAGCTCCTACAATGAGCAGTTCTTC. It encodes CASSSWTSGVSSYNEQFF.

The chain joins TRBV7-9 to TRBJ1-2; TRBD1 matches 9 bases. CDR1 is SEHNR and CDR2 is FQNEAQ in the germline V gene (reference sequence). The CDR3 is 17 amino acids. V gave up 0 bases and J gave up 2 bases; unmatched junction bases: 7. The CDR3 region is CASSLAPGQGVNYGYTF. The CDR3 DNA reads TGTGCCAGCAGCTTAGCGCCGGGACAGGGAGTAAACTATGGCTACACCTTC.

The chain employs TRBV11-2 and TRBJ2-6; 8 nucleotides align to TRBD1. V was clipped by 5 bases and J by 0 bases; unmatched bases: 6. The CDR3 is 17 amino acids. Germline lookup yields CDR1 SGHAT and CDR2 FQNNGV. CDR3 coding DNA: TGTGCCAGCAGCCCGGGACAGGCTCGCTCTGGGGCCAACGTCCTGACTTTC. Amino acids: CASSPGQARSGANVLTF.

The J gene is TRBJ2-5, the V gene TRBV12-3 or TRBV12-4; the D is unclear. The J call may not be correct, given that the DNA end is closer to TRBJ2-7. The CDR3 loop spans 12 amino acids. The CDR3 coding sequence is TGTGCCAGCAGTTTCTTCCCCTACGAGCAGTACTTC. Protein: CASSFFPYEQYF.

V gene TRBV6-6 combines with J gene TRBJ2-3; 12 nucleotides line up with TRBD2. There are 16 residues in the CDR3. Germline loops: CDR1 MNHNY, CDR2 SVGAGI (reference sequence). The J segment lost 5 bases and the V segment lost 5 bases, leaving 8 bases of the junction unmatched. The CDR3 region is CASSRSTSGGVDTQYF. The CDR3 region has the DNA TGTGCCAGCAGTCGATCGACTAGCGGGGGTGTAGATACGCAGTATTTT.

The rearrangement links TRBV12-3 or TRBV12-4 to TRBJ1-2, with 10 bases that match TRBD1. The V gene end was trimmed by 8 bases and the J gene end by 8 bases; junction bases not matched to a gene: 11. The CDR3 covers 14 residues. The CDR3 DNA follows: TGTGCCAGCCGGGGGACAGGGGATTATGGGGGCTACACCTTC. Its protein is CASRGTGDYGGYTF.

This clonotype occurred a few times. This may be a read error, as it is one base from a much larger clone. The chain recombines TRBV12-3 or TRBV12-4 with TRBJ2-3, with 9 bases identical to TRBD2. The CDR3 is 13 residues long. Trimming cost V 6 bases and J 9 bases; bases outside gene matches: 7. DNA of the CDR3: TGTGCCAGCAGCTCAAGCCTAGCGGGGACGCAGTATTTT. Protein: CASSSSLAGTQYF.

In DNA form, the CDR3 reads TGTGCCACCAGTGATCCGCGGATGGGCACCGGGGAGCTGTTTTTT. Translating gives CATSDPRMGTGELFF. This rearrangement joins TRBV24-1 to TRBJ2-2; D is unclear. This CDR3 has 15 amino acids. Trimming took off 3 bases at V and 4 bases at J, with 11 bases between the two ends. CDR1 KGHDR and CDR2 SFDVKD come from the germline V gene.

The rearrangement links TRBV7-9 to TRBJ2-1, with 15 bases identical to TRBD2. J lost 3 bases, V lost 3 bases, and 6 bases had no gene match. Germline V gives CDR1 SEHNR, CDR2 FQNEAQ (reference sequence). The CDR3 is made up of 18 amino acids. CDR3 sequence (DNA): TGTGCCAGCAGCTTCTCCGGGACTAGCGGGGGGAACTACAATGAGCAGTTCTTC. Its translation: CASSFSGTSGGNYNEQFF.

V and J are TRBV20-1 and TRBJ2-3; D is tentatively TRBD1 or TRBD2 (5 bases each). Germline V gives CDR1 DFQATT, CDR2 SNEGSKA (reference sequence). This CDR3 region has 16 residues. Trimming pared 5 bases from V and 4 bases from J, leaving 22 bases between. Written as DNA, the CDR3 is TGCAGTGCTGATTCCACCGGGACCCTCGGCCCAGATACGCAGTATTTT. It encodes CSADSTGTLGPDTQYF.

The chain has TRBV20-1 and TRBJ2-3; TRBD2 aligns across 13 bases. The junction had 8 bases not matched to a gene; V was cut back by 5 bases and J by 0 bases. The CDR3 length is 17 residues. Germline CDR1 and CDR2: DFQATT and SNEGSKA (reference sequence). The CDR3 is CSARRTSGGPSTDTQYF. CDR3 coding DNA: TGCAGTGCTCGGCGGACTAGCGGGGGCCCCAGCACAGATACGCAGTATTTT.

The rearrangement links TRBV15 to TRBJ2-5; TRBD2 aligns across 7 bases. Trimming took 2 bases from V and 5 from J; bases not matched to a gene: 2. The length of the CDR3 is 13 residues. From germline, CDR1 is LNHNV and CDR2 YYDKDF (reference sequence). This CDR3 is CATSRQGGETQYF. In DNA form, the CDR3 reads TGTGCCACCAGCAGACAGGGAGGGGAGACCCAGTACTTC.

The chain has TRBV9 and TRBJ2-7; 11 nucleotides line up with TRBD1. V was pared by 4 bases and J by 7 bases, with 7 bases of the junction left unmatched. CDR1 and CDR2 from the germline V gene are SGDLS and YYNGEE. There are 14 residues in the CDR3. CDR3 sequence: CASSHGQGAGEQYF. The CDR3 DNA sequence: TGTGCCAGCAGCCACGGACAGGGGGCGGGTGAGCAGTACTTC.

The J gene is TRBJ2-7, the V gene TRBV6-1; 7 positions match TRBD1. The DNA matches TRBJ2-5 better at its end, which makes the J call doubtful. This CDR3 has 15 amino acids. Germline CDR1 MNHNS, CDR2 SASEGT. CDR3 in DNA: TGTGCCAGCGACAGAGCGACAGGGATCGGAGAGACCCAGTACTTC. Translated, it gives CASDRATGIGETQYF.

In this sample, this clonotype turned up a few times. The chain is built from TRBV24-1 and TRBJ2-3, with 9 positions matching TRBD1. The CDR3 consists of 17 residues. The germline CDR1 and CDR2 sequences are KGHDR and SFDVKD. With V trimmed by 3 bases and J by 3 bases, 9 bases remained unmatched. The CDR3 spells CATSDGGTGRLTDTQYF. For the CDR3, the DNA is TGTGCCACCAGTGATGGCGGGACAGGGAGACTTACAGATACGCAGTATTTT.

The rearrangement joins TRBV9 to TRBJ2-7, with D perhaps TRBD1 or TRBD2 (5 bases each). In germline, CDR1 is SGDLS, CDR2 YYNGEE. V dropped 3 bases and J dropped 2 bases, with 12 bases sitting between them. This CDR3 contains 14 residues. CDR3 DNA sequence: TGTGCCAGCAGCGCCGGGACGCAAGCCTACGAGCAGTACTTC. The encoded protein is CASSAGTQAYEQYF. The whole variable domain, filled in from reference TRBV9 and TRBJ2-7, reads DSGVTQTPKHLITATGQRVTLRCSPRSGDLSVYWYQQSLDQGLQFLIQYYNGEERAKGNILERFSAQQFPDLHSELNLSSLELGDSALYFCASSAGTQAYEQYFGPGTRLTVT.

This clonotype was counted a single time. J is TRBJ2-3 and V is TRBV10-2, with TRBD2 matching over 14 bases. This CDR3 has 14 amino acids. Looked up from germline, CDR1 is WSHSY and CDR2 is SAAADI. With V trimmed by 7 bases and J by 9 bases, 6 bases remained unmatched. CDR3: CASTTSGGAKTQYF. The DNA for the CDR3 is TGCGCCAGCACGACTAGCGGGGGGGCAAAGACGCAGTATTTT.

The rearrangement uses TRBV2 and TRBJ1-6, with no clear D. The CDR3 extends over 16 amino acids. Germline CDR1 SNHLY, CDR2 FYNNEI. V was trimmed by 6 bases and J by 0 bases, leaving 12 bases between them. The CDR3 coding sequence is TGTGCCAGCAGGGGCGGAACAAGCTCCTATAATTCACCCCTCCACTTT. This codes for CASRGGTSSYNSPLHF.

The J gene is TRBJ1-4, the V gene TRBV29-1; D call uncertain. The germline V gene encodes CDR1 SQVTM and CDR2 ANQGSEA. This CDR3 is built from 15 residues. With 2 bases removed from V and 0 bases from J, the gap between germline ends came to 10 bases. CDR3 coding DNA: TGCAGCGTTGAAAAGTATTTCGCAACTAATGAAAAACTGTTTTTT. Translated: CSVEKYFATNEKLFF.

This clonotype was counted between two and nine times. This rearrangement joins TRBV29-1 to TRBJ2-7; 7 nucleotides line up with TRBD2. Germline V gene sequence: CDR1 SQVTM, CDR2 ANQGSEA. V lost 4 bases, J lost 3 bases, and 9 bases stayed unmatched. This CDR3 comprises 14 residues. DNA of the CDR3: TGCAGCGTTGTGAGTTGGGGGGGGAACTACGAGCAGTACTTC. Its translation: CSVVSWGGNYEQYF.